These 23 T cell receptor beta chains came from one sample sequenced in a study of OX40 agonist ivuxolimab in advanced cancers. Libraries were prepared by immunoSEQ multiplex PCR; TCRdb keeps only in-frame clonotypes and omits some of them. The sample holds 65,000 to 80,000 clones, approximately 90% seen once. The material was CD4+ or CD8+ T cells sorted from blood, obtained in a trial of the OX40 agonist ivuxolimab. All receptors derive from an adult with an advanced solid tumor such as melanoma, head and neck, liver or kidney cancer.

V gene TRBV28 combines with J gene TRBJ2-3; D call uncertain. Germline CDR1 and CDR2: MDHEN and SYDVKM. V lost 8 bases and J 0 bases, leaving 6 bases between the germline ends. The CDR3 sequence is 12 residues long. The CDR3 here is CASERSTDTQYF. The CDR3 nucleotides are TGTGCCAGCGAAAGGAGCACAGATACGCAGTATTTT.

The J gene is TRBJ2-1, the V gene TRBV6-6; D is unresolved. Trimming removed 0 bases from V and 1 base from J, with 7 bases in between. The CDR3 loop spans 15 amino acids. Germline V gives CDR1 MNHNY, CDR2 SVGAGI (reference sequence). The CDR3 DNA sequence: TGTGCCAGCAGTTACTCGGCAGGTTCCTACAATGAGCAGTTCTTC. Protein product: CASSYSAGSYNEQFF.

The chain joins TRBV29-1 to TRBJ1-2; 7 nucleotides agree with TRBD1. Germline-derived CDR1 and CDR2 are SQVTM and ANQGSEA. The CDR3 totals 14 residues. With V trimmed by 5 bases and J by 2 bases, 8 bases remained unmatched. The CDR3: CSVTGDLPNYGYTF. For the CDR3, the DNA is TGCAGCGTTACAGGGGACCTCCCGAACTATGGCTACACCTTC.

The V call is TRBV5-4, the J call TRBJ2-7; 7 positions agree with TRBD2. V was pared by 0 bases and J by 0 bases, with 6 bases of the junction left unmatched. Germline V gives CDR1 SGHNT, CDR2 YYREEE (reference sequence). The length of the CDR3 is 16 residues. The CDR3 DNA is TGTGCCAGCAGCTTGGCCGGGGAGCGGGGCTCCTACGAGCAGTACTTC. Its translation is CASSLAGERGSYEQYF.

This sequence joins TRBV14 and TRBJ2-7; D might be TRBD1 (5 bases). The V gene's germline CDR1 is SGHDN and CDR2 FVKESK. V was cut by 3 bases and J by 4 bases, with 13 bases left in between. This CDR3 is built from 14 residues. The CDR3 loop is CASSQGRVPYEQYF. As DNA, the CDR3 is TGTGCCAGCAGCCAGGGCAGGGTCCCGTACGAGCAGTACTTC.

This clone has more than one count but fewer than ten. This rearrangement joins TRBV9 to TRBJ2-2; D is uncertain. The CDR3 is 14 residues long. V shed 4 bases and J shed 1 base, with 8 bases lying between them. Germline V lookup: CDR1 SGDLS, CDR2 YYNGEE. The CDR3 nucleotides read TGTGCCAGCAGCCCAACCGTGAACACCGGGGAGCTGTTTTTT. This sequence encodes CASSPTVNTGELFF.

V usage is TRBV5-1 and J usage is TRBJ2-5; TRBD1 is a possible D gene (7 bases). V dropped 3 bases and J dropped 1 base, with 19 bases sitting between them. Germline V CDR1 and CDR2: SGHRS, YFSETQ. This CDR3 is 17 amino acids long. CDR3 region: CASSWRTGGTVQETQYF. The CDR3 DNA is TGCGCCAGCAGCTGGCGAACCGGAGGGACAGTCCAAGAGACCCAGTACTTC.

The V and J genes are TRBV6-6 and TRBJ1-1; D gene unclear. Germline V CDR1 and CDR2: MNHNY, SVGAGI (reference sequence). CDR3 length: 14 residues. Trimming pared 4 bases from V and 1 base from J, leaving 10 bases between. The CDR3 DNA reads as TGTGCCAGCAGTTGGCCGATTCCGAACACTGAAGCTTTCTTT. Its protein is CASSWPIPNTEAFF.

This clone was found a few times. Other DNA sequences in this specimen translate into the identical CDR3. The V and J genes are TRBV28 and TRBJ2-7; 8 positions agree with TRBD2. Germline assignment: CDR1 MDHEN and CDR2 SYDVKM. J was trimmed by 2 bases and V by 6 bases; bases with no gene match: 3. The CDR3 runs 13 residues. The CDR3 loop reads CASSRGGTYEQYF. DNA for the CDR3: TGTGCCAGCAGCCGGGGGGGCACCTACGAGCAGTACTTC. Filled out from reference TRBV28 and TRBJ2-7, the complete variable domain reads DVKVTQSSRYLVKRTGEKVFLECVQDMDHENMFWYRQDPGLGLRLIYFSYDVKMKEKGDIPEGYSVSREKKERFSLILESASTNQTSMYLCASSRGGTYEQYFGPGTRLTVT.

This chain links TRBV6-5 with TRBJ1-6; D perhaps matches TRBD1 (5 bases). V was trimmed by 6 bases and J by 9 bases, leaving 18 bases between them. There are 15 residues in the CDR3. Looked up from germline, CDR1 is MNHEY and CDR2 is SVGAGI. CDR3 DNA sequence: TGTGCCAGCAGGGCCCCAGGGCCTACTACTTCACCCCTCCACTTT. Translation: CASRAPGPTTSPLHF.

This sequence joins TRBV7-9 and TRBJ2-3, with TRBD2 matching over 14 bases. The CDR3 runs to 16 residues. Germline V gene sequence: CDR1 SEHNR, CDR2 FQNEAQ (reference sequence). The V and J ends lost 1 base and 7 bases, in that order; junction bases with no gene match: 4. CDR3 amino acids: CASSLGGTSGRNTQYF. The CDR3 nucleotides are TGTGCCAGCAGCTTAGGGGGGACTAGCGGGAGAAATACGCAGTATTTT. Complete variable domain (other parts from reference TRBV7-9 and TRBJ2-3): DTGVSQNPRHKITKRGQNVTFRCDPISEHNRLYWYRQTLGQGPEFLTYFQNEAQLEKSRLLSDRFSAERPKGSFSTLEIQRTEQGDSAMYLCASSLGGTSGRNTQYFGPGTRLTVL.

The chain links TRBV7-2 to TRBJ2-1; D is ambiguous. V lost 4 bases and J 1 base, leaving 11 bases between the germline ends. In germline, CDR1 is SGHTA, CDR2 FQGNSA. The CDR3 covers 15 residues. CDR3 DNA: TGTGCCAGCAGCTCCGGACCTATATCCTACAATGAGCAGTTCTTC. This encodes CASSSGPISYNEQFF.

The chain couples TRBV18 to TRBJ2-5, with 8 bases aligning to TRBD2. V lost 2 bases to trimming and J lost 4 bases; unmatched junction nucleotides: 12. From germline, CDR1 is KGHSH and CDR2 LQKENI. The CDR3 contains 17 residues. This CDR3 reads CASSPSWNSGNGETQYF. The CDR3 DNA sequence: TGTGCCAGCTCACCATCCTGGAATAGCGGGAATGGAGAGACCCAGTACTTC.

The rearrangement joins TRBV27 to TRBJ2-1, with D tentatively TRBD1 (6 bases). The V end lost 3 bases, the J end lost 0 bases, and 9 bases lay between the germline ends. This CDR3 spans 15 amino acids. CDR1 is MNHEY and CDR2 is SMNVEV in the germline V gene (reference sequence). The CDR3 spells CASSFDRSSYNEQFF. The CDR3 bases are TGTGCCAGCAGTTTTGACAGGAGCTCCTACAATGAGCAGTTCTTC.

The chain carries TRBV5-6 and TRBJ2-5; D unresolved. The V and J ends lost 4 bases and 5 bases respectively, with 9 bases between them. Per germline, CDR1 SGHDT and CDR2 YYEEEE. This CDR3 region has 12 residues. CDR3 bases: TGTGCCAGCAGCCTGGTGGGTGAGACCCAGTACTTC. This gives the protein CASSLVGETQYF.

The V gene is TRBV7-2, the J gene TRBJ1-1; no reliable D call. This CDR3 spans 13 amino acids. The V gene's germline CDR1 is SGHTA and CDR2 FQGNSA. V was shortened by 5 bases and J by 3 bases, with 10 bases between the two germline ends. CDR3 bases: TGTGCCAGCAGCGAACAGAAGTACACTGAAGCTTTCTTT. Translating gives CASSEQKYTEAFF.

V is TRBV7-3 and J is TRBJ2-1, with TRBD2 identical over 16 bases. In germline, CDR1 is SGHTA, CDR2 FQGTGA. The V segment lost 5 bases and the J segment 12 bases; nucleotides outside the gene matches: 4. The CDR3 consists of 14 residues. DNA for the CDR3: TGTGCCAGCAGCCCTGGGACTAGCGGGAGGGTGCAGTTCTTC. It translates to CASSPGTSGRVQFF.

The chain carries TRBV19 and TRBJ1-1; D possibly corresponds to TRBD1 (6 bases). V lost 4 bases and J lost 0, with 9 bases in between. Germline CDR1 LNHDA, CDR2 SQIVND (reference sequence). There are 14 residues in the CDR3. The CDR3 reads CASSKGHLNTEAFF. The CDR3 DNA reads as TGTGCCAGTAGTAAGGGACACCTGAACACTGAAGCTTTCTTT.

This chain links TRBV5-6 with TRBJ2-5; D gene uncertain. Per germline, CDR1 SGHDT and CDR2 YYEEEE. The germline V and J ends were trimmed by 1 base and 0 bases, with 7 bases remaining between them. CDR3 length equals 14 residues. The CDR3 DNA sequence: TGTGCCAGCAGCTTGACGGCAGACCAAGAGACCCAGTACTTC. It specifies CASSLTADQETQYF. Full variable domain (outside the CDR3, taken from reference TRBV5-6 and TRBJ2-5): DAGVTQSPTHLIKTRGQQVTLRCSPKSGHDTVSWYQQALGQGPQFIFQYYEEEERQRGNFPDRFSGHQFPNYSSELNVNALLLGDSALYLCASSLTADQETQYFGPGTRLLVL.

This sequence joins TRBV2 and TRBJ2-1, with 11 bases that match TRBD2. The V and J ends lost 4 bases and 4 bases, in that order; junction bases with no gene match: 21. Germline V lookup: CDR1 SNHLY, CDR2 FYNNEI. CDR3 length: 21 amino acids. The CDR3 bases are TGTGCCAGCAGTGTTCCCCGGGACGGGAGACTAGCGGGAAAACCATACAATGAGCAGTTCTTC. Translation gives CASSVPRDGRLAGKPYNEQFF.

V and J are TRBV11-2 and TRBJ2-2; D may be TRBD2 (6 bases). Germline V gene sequence: CDR1 SGHAT, CDR2 FQNNGV. This CDR3 region has 15 residues. V lost 5 bases, J lost 5 bases, and 15 bases lay in between. The CDR3 region has the DNA TGTGCCAGCAGCCCCGCCGGGGGACCAACCGGGGAGCTGTTTTTT. It codes for CASSPAGGPTGELFF.

The rearrangement links TRBV18 to TRBJ2-1, with D perhaps matching TRBD2 (6 bases). Germline V lookup: CDR1 KGHSH, CDR2 LQKENI. V was clipped by 2 bases and J by 7 bases, with 18 bases between them. The CDR3 length is 16 residues. The CDR3 reads CASSPLGGSQRNEQFF. The CDR3 DNA is TGTGCCAGCTCACCATTGGGGGGTAGCCAACGGAATGAGCAGTTCTTC.

This clone has a handful of counts. The rearrangement joins TRBV7-9 to TRBJ2-5; the match to TRBD2 covers 12 bases. Germline CDR1 SEHNR, CDR2 FQNEAQ (reference sequence). The CDR3 is 17 residues long. V gave up 1 base and J gave up 5 bases; unmatched junction bases: 8. The CDR3 sequence: CASSLGRTSGIWETQYF. The CDR3, as DNA: TGTGCCAGCAGCTTAGGCCGGACTAGCGGGATCTGGGAGACCCAGTACTTC.